Sequencing of this T cell receptor beta chain was carried out in a study of blood T cell repertoires in COVID-19. On the study more broadly: The samples span acute and convalescent COVID-19 from the United States, Italy and Spain.

This clone was observed a few times. Participants, roughly 18 to 90 years old, spanned around 25 US areas. Resolution of symptoms, clearance, or two negative PCRs was present in recovered Cohort 3 donors. Under the authors' procedure: Researchers report that nucleated cell counts were estimated from reference gene primer amplification. The data were produced by immunoSEQ multiplex PCR, yet TCRdb's version contains in-frame clones alone and is incomplete. That table is the source of V, J and clone size, and D and trimming were worked out from the DNA. This sample has around 300,000 clones, with 80% to 90% found just once. The source is a woman younger than 35 who had recovered from COVID-19. Source material: PBMCs or T cells enriched from blood (not recorded which).

As DNA, the CDR3 is TGTGCCAGCAGCCAAGGGCCTACAGGGATAGAGACCCAGTACTTC. Protein sequence: CASSQGPTGIETQYF. The chain has TRBV3-1 (or the pseudogene TRBV3-2) and TRBJ2-5; tentative D call: TRBD1 (6 bases). Germline V gene sequence: CDR1 LGHDT, CDR2 YNNKEL (reference sequence). The CDR3 runs 15 residues. V was clipped by 1 base and J by 4 bases, with 13 bases between them.